This TCR beta chain originates from a study of blood T cell repertoires in COVID-19. Whole-study context: Collection of acute and convalescent COVID-19 samples took place in the United States, Italy and Spain.

The CDR3 loop spans 16 amino acids. Germline V gene data show CDR1 as LGHDT and CDR2 as YNNKEL (reference sequence). After removal of 4 bases from V and 3 bases from J, the junction contained 11 bases not matched to a gene. Study members were between about 18 and 95 years old and lived in some 26 US regions. Categorization into cohorts depended on clinical history that participants reported. Method: immunoSEQ multiplex PCR; TCRdb's copy keeps in-frame clones and lacks some. Of about 270,000 clones listed, around 89% are singletons. The rearrangement joins TRBV3-1 (or the pseudogene TRBV3-2) to TRBJ2-7, with 8 bases that match TRBD2. The receptor comes from a woman under 40 with acute COVID-19. Sample: PBMCs or T cells enriched from blood (not recorded which). The CDR3 sequence is CASSLTRGLENYEQYF. CDR3 sequence (DNA): TGTGCCAGCAGCCTTACGAGGGGACTAGAGAACTACGAGCAGTACTTC.